A selection of T cell receptor beta chains follows, all from one sample in a study of identical twins. TCRdb called the 5' RACE reads again in MiXCR, with one record for every CDR3 protein. This table has 450,000 to 650,000 distinct CDR3 sequences, 7.5% to 10% appearing once. These data were also filed under a second study, of yellow fever vaccine responses in identical twins.

Sequenced sample: PBMCs. These receptors originate from a woman between 18 and 29 years old in good health. The CDR3 runs from the conserved cysteine through the conserved F or W. The D gene is left open where the match is weak. Size is omitted from some rows. Given values are once, few, many or a class for expanded clones.

NA NA TRBJ2-1 TRBV15 CATSRGDYLDDEQFF TGTGCCACCAGCAGAGGCGACTATTTGGACGATGAGCAGTTCTTC
NA few TRBJ2-5 TRBV5-1 CASSLLIGGIRAQETQYF TGCGCCAGCAGCTTGCTCATCGGGGGCATAAGGGCACAAGAGACCCAGTACTTC
TRBD2 few TRBJ2-2 TRBV19 CAGSAGVGELFF TGTGCCGGGTCAGCGGGAGTCGGGGAGCTGTTTTTT
NA NA TRBJ1-2 TRBV20-1 CSARTPPNYGYTF TGCAGTGCCAGGACACCTCCTAACTATGGCTACACCTTC
NA few TRBJ1-4 TRBV4-1 CASRWDLGSPNEKLFF TGCGCCAGCAGATGGGATCTAGGCAGCCCTAATGAAAAACTGTTTTTT
NA few TRBJ1-5 TRBV7-3 CASSLTLNFTDNQPQHF TGTGCCAGCAGCTTAACGTTAAATTTTACGGATAATCAGCCCCAGCATTTT
NA many TRBJ2-3 TRBV29-1 CSVDPGDNPTDTQYF TGCAGCGTTGATCCGGGGGATAACCCCACAGATACGCAGTATTTT
NA many TRBJ1-5 TRBV10-3 CAIRGENQPQHF TGTGCCATCAGGGGGGAGAATCAGCCCCAGCATTTT
TRBD1 NA TRBJ2-2 TRBV7-9 CASKLTGESTGELFF TGTGCCAGCAAGTTGACAGGGGAGAGCACCGGGGAGCTGTTTTTT
NA many TRBJ2-6 TRBV25-1 CASSEYMHSGANVLTF TGTGCCAGCAGTGAATATATGCACTCTGGGGCCAACGTCCTGACTTTC
TRBD1 many TRBJ1-5 TRBV12-3/TRBV12-4 CASSVGTGGFQPQHF TGTGCCAGCAGCGTAGGGACAGGGGGTTTTCAGCCCCAGCATTTT
TRBD2 many TRBJ2-2 TRBV5-1 CASTHLGTSDTGELFF TGCGCCAGCACCCATCTGGGGACTAGCGACACCGGGGAGCTGTTTTTT
NA many TRBJ2-2 TRBV12-3/TRBV12-4 CASSSSPGPSPGELFF TGTGCCAGCAGTTCGTCACCGGGACCCTCGCCGGGGGAGCTGTTTTTT
NA few TRBJ2-2 TRBV12-5 CASAAPGSPGGTGELFF TGTGCTAGTGCCGCCCCGGGGTCTCCAGGAGGCACCGGGGAGCTGTTTTTT
TRBD1 NA TRBJ2-7 TRBV7-2 CASSPDRVSDEQYF TGTGCCAGCAGCCCCGACAGGGTATCTGACGAGCAGTACTTC
TRBD2 few TRBJ2-1 TRBV29-1 CSGGTSGSSYNEQFF TGCAGCGGCGGGACTAGCGGGAGCTCCTACAATGAGCAGTTCTTC
NA many TRBJ2-7 TRBV2 CASSSTGTRYEQYF TGTGCCAGCAGCTCCACGGGGACACGATACGAGCAGTACTTC
TRBD2 few TRBJ2-1 TRBV28 CASSLVISGEGEQFF TGTGCCAGCAGCCTTGTTATTAGCGGGGAGGGTGAGCAGTTCTTC
TRBD2 many TRBJ2-2 TRBV7-7 CASSPIMSGLAGRGTGELFF TGTGCTAGCAGCCCCATCATGAGCGGACTAGCGGGCAGAGGGACCGGGGAGCTGTTTTTT
TRBD1 few TRBJ1-4 TRBV20-1 CSVQDRVGEKLFF TGCAGTGTACAGGACAGGGTGGGAGAAAAACTGTTTTTT
NA few TRBJ2-1 TRBV5-5 CASSLVGAREQFF TGTGCCAGCAGCTTGGTCGGAGCCAGGGAGCAGTTCTTC
TRBD1 many TRBJ2-7 TRBV2 CASSEAGQPYEQYF TGTGCCAGCAGTGAAGCGGGACAGCCGTACGAGCAGTACTTC
TRBD2 few TRBJ2-7 TRBV5-1 CASRHNKLAGDSYEQYF TGCGCCAGCAGACATAATAAACTAGCGGGAGACTCCTACGAGCAGTACTTC
NA few TRBJ2-7 TRBV29-1 CSVESRQGGSYEQYF TGCAGCGTTGAATCAAGGCAGGGTGGCTCCTACGAGCAGTACTTC
NA NA TRBJ2-3 TRBV15 CATRTVSTDTQYF TGTGCCACCAGAACAGTTAGCACAGATACGCAGTATTTT
NA few TRBJ2-4 TRBV7-9 CASSFFSGVAKNIQYF TGTGCCAGCAGCTTTTTTTCAGGGGTTGCCAAAAACATTCAGTACTTC
NA many TRBJ2-4 TRBV10-3 CAISVEGGQLAKNIQYF TGTGCCATCAGTGTCGAAGGGGGGCAATTAGCCAAAAACATTCAGTACTTC
NA NA TRBJ2-7 TRBV4-3 CASSQLGGDYEQYF TGCGCCAGCAGCCAACTAGGGGGGGACTACGAGCAGTACTTC
TRBD2 many TRBJ2-3 TRBV7-2 CASRQLAGPTDTQYF TGTGCCAGCAGGCAACTAGCGGGACCTACAGATACGCAGTATTTT
NA NA TRBJ2-5 TRBV6-5 CASCPAGETQYF TGTGCCAGCTGCCCGGCTGGGGAGACCCAGTACTTC
NA few TRBJ2-7 TRBV7-9 CASSLDVVGQGLYF TGTGCCAGCAGCTTAGATGTTGTAGGGCAGGGTCTGTACTTC
NA many TRBJ2-4 TRBV20-1 CSARPVGLFLYF TGCAGTGCTCGCCCTGTGGGTTTATTTTTGTACTTC
NA few TRBJ2-2 TRBV19 CASSIRGSINTGELFF TGTGCCAGTAGTATACGGGGCAGTATTAACACCGGGGAGCTGTTTTTT
NA NA TRBJ2-2 TRBV20-1 CSAGTFPANTGELFF TGCAGTGCTGGGACTTTCCCCGCGAACACCGGGGAGCTGTTTTTT
NA many TRBJ2-1 TRBV5-1 CASSQGYNEQFF TGCGCCAGCAGCCAGGGATACAATGAGCAGTTCTTC
NA NA TRBJ2-3 TRBV10-3 CAINRGMADSTDTQYF TGTGCCATCAATAGGGGAATGGCGGACAGCACAGATACGCAGTATTTT
NA NA TRBJ1-1 TRBV20-1 CSARMLAGGEAFF TGCAGTGCTAGAATGTTAGCGGGCGGTGAAGCTTTCTTT
TRBD1 NA TRBJ2-1 TRBV24-1 CAAFYQTGTGEWGRGYNEQFF TGTGCCGCCTTTTATCAAACCGGGACAGGGGAATGGGGTAGAGGTTACAATGAGCAGTTCTTC
NA many TRBJ2-3 TRBV15 CATSRDAHTQYF TGTGCCACCAGCAGAGATGCTCATACGCAGTATTTT
NA few TRBJ2-7 TRBV7-2 CASSLSLGGRTYEQYF TGTGCCAGCAGCTTAAGTCTTGGCGGCCGTACCTACGAGCAGTACTTC
NA few TRBJ1-5 TRBV6-2/TRBV6-3 CASRLADGRSPQHF TGTGCCAGCAGACTCGCGGACGGGCGTTCCCCCCAGCATTTT
TRBD2 NA TRBJ2-3 TRBV24-1 CATSGGSGGPSDTQYF TGTGCCACCAGTGGTGGAAGCGGGGGGCCTTCAGATACGCAGTATTTT
TRBD1 few TRBJ1-4 TRBV29-1 CSAEGWTGEKLFF TGCAGCGCCGAAGGTTGGACAGGTGAAAAACTGTTTTTT
TRBD2 many TRBJ2-5 TRBV29-1 CSVEAGGSGETQYF TGCAGCGTTGAGGCGGGAGGCAGTGGAGAGACCCAGTACTTC
TRBD1 few TRBJ2-1 TRBV11-1 CASSFRTGSTGRAYNEQFF TGTGCCAGCAGCTTTAGGACAGGGTCGACGGGGCGTGCCTACAATGAGCAGTTCTTC
NA NA TRBJ2-4 TRBV7-2 CASSLASYDIQYF TGTGCCAGCAGCTTAGCGTCGTACGACATTCAGTACTTC
NA many TRBJ2-7 TRBV12-3/TRBV12-4 CASSLSLQSYEQYF TGTGCCAGCAGTTTATCCCTACAATCCTACGAGCAGTACTTC
NA NA TRBJ2-7 TRBV7-7 CASSLAVGRYEQYF TGTGCTAGCAGCTTAGCGGTAGGGCGCTACGAGCAGTACTTC
NA many TRBJ2-5 TRBV10-3 CAIRGYQETQYF TGTGCCATCAGAGGGTACCAAGAGACCCAGTACTTC
TRBD1 many TRBJ2-3 TRBV7-8 CASRKGADGTDTQYF TGTGCCAGCAGAAAGGGGGCTGATGGCACAGATACGCAGTATTTT
NA many TRBJ2-7 TRBV20-1 CSASEGPYEQYF TGCAGTGCTAGTGAGGGACCCTACGAGCAGTACTTC
NA NA TRBJ1-4 TRBV12-3/TRBV12-4 CASTPTATNEKLFF TGTGCCAGCACCCCAACAGCGACTAATGAAAAACTGTTTTTT
NA few TRBJ1-5 TRBV20-1 CSARDRVVNQPQHF TGCAGTGCTAGAGATCGGGTAGTCAATCAGCCCCAGCATTTT
NA NA TRBJ1-5 TRBV20-1 CSARAHREGPQHF TGCAGTGCTAGAGCCCACCGGGAGGGGCCCCAGCATTTT
NA few TRBJ2-1 TRBV20-1 CSAASVTSSYNEQFF TGCAGTGCTGCAAGTGTCACCAGCTCCTACAATGAGCAGTTCTTC
TRBD1 few TRBJ2-7 TRBV20-1 CSATTGGLLYEQYF TGCAGTGCTACTACAGGGGGCCTACTCTACGAGCAGTACTTC
NA NA TRBJ1-6 TRBV14 CASSQSGNSPLHF TGTGCCAGCAGCCAATCGGGGAATTCACCCCTCCACTTT